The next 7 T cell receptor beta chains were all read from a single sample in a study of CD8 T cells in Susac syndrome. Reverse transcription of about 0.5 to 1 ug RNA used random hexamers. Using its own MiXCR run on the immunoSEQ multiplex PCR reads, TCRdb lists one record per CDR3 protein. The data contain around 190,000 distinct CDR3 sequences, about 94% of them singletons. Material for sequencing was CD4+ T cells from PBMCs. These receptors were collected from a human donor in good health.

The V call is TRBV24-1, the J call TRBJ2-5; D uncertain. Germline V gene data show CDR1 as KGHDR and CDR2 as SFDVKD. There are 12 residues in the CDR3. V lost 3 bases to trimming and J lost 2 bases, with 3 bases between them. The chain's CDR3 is CATSDPQETQYF. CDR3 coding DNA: TGTGCCACCAGTGATCCTCAAGAGACCCAGTACTTC.

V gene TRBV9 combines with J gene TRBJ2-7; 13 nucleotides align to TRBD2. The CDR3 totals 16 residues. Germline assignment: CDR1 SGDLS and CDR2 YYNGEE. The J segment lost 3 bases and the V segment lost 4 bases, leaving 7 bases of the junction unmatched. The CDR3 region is CASSNPGLAGIYEQYF. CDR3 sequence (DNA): TGTGCCAGCAGCAACCCGGGACTAGCGGGAATCTACGAGCAGTACTTC.

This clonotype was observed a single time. The CDR3 DNA reads TGCAGTGCTAGCGGGCCAACCTACGAGCAGTACTTC. This codes for CSASGPTYEQYF. The V gene is TRBV20-1, the J gene TRBJ2-7; D unresolved. The CDR3 runs to 12 residues. The V end was cut by 3 bases, the J end by 2 bases, with 8 bases between. The germline V gene has CDR1 DFQATT and CDR2 SNEGSKA (reference sequence).

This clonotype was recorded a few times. CDR3 sequence: CSASGTGNQPQHF. The CDR3 DNA sequence: TGCAGTGCTAGTGGCACGGGAAATCAGCCCCAGCATTTT. V gene TRBV20-1 combines with J gene TRBJ1-5; D gene unclear. The CDR3 consists of 13 residues. V lost 3 bases and J lost 4, with 10 bases in between. CDR1 is DFQATT and CDR2 is SNEGSKA in the germline V gene (reference sequence).

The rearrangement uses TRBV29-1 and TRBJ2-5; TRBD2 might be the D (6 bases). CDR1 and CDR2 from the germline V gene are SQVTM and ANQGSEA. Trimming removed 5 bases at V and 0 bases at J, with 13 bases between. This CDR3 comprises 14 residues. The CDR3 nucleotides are TGCAGCGTTCCGGACGGGAGAAACCAAGAGACCCAGTACTTC. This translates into CSVPDGRNQETQYF.

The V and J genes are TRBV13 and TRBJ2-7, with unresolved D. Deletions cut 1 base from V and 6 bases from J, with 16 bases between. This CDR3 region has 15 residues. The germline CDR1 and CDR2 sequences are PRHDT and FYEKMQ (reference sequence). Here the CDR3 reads CASSLDGSFLSEQYF. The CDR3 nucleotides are TGTGCCAGCAGCTTAGACGGTTCCTTCCTGAGCGAGCAGTACTTC.

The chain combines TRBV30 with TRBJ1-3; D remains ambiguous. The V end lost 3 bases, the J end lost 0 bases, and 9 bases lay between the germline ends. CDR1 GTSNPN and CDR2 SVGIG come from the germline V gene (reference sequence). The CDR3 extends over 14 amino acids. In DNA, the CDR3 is TGTGCCTGGAGAGGACCGACCTCTGGAAACACCATATATTTT. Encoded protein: CAWRGPTSGNTIYF. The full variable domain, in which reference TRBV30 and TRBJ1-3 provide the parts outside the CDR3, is SQTIHQWPATLVQPVGSPLSLECTVEGTSNPNLYWYRQAAGRGLQLLFYSVGIGQISSEVPQNLSASRPQDRQFILSSKKLLLSDSGFYLCAWRGPTSGNTIYFGEGSWLTVV.